The 14 T cell receptor beta chains below all came from one sample that was sequenced in a study of shared clonotypes between healthy human individuals. The assay was immunoSEQ multiplex PCR, and TCRdb's table has in-frame clones only and misses some. The sample shows approximately 2,000,000 clones, around 90% of them seen only once. The sample comprised naive CD4+ T cells from PBMCs. Stated subset: CD45RA+ positively selected. The receptors come from a man younger than 30 in good health. Some clones in this sample may be carry-over from other donors' samples.

CDR3 in amino acids: CASSWDFLDTQYF. CDR3 nucleotide sequence: TGCGCCAGCAGCTGGGACTTTCTAGATACGCAGTATTTT. This chain uses TRBV5-1 with TRBJ2-3, with a possible D match to TRBD2 (6 bases). Trimming took 3 bases from V and 5 from J, leaving 10 bases between them. Germline values: CDR1 SGHRS, CDR2 YFSETQ. This CDR3 has 13 residues.

The chain joins TRBV2 to TRBJ2-7; 8 nucleotides align to TRBD1. Germline V gene sequence: CDR1 SNHLY, CDR2 FYNNEI. This CDR3 has 11 amino acids. The V and J ends lost 8 bases and 11 bases, in that order; junction bases with no gene match: 8. CDR3 sequence reads: CASGDRLEEYF. The CDR3 bases are TGTGCCAGCGGGGACAGGTTAGAGGAGTACTTC.

This chain joins TRBV5-4 and TRBJ1-5; no definite D call. There are 15 residues in the CDR3. Germline V CDR1 and CDR2: SGHNT, YYREEE (reference sequence). Trimming shortened V by 0 bases and J by 4 bases, and 11 bases separated the two germline ends. The CDR3 region is CASSLDPSRNQPQHF. The CDR3 DNA follows: TGTGCCAGCAGCTTGGACCCATCTCGTAATCAGCCCCAGCATTTT.

This chain links TRBV28 with TRBJ1-3, with D possibly matching TRBD1 (6 bases). CDR1 and CDR2 (germline): MDHEN, SYDVKM. The ends were cut back, 6 bases at V and 3 bases at J, with 9 bases in the middle. The CDR3 length is 13 residues. The CDR3 DNA sequence: TGTGCCAGCAGCCCAGGGGATGGAAACACCATATATTTT. It translates to CASSPGDGNTIYF.

The J gene is TRBJ1-5, the V gene TRBV19; TRBD1 aligns across 7 bases. This CDR3 spans 14 amino acids. V shed 6 bases, J shed 5 bases, and the junction held 7 bases outside the gene matches. In germline, CDR1 is LNHDA, CDR2 SQIVND (reference sequence). This chain's CDR3 is CASSFSGGDQPQHF. CDR3 sequence (DNA): TGTGCCAGTAGCTTTTCAGGGGGGGATCAGCCCCAGCATTTT. Drawing the rest from reference TRBV19 and TRBJ1-5, the complete variable domain is DGGITQSPKYLFRKEGQNVTLSCEQNLNHDAMYWYRQDPGQGLRLIYYSQIVNDFQKGDIAEGYSVSREKKESFPLTVTSAQKNPTAFYLCASSFSGGDQPQHFGDGTRLSIL.

This clone was picked up a small number of times. The chain employs TRBV2 and TRBJ1-4; D unresolved. Trimming shortened V by 2 bases and J by 7 bases, and 14 bases separated the two germline ends. The CDR3 contains 15 residues. The germline V gene encodes CDR1 SNHLY and CDR2 FYNNEI. CDR3 in amino acids: CASSEIEKGSEKLFF. Here the CDR3 DNA reads TGTGCCAGCAGTGAAATCGAGAAGGGATCTGAAAAACTGTTTTTT.

The chain employs TRBV9 and TRBJ2-3; D may correspond to TRBD1 or TRBD2 (5 bases each). This CDR3 spans 18 amino acids. V lost 4 bases and J 0 bases, leaving 21 bases between the germline ends. Germline V gene data show CDR1 as SGDLS and CDR2 as YYNGEE. CDR3: CASSPHPGAASSTDTQYF. Here the CDR3 DNA reads TGTGCCAGCAGCCCCCACCCCGGGGCGGCCTCTAGCACAGATACGCAGTATTTT. The full variable domain, completed using reference TRBV9 and TRBJ2-3, is DSGVTQTPKHLITATGQRVTLRCSPRSGDLSVYWYQQSLDQGLQFLIQYYNGEERAKGNILERFSAQQFPDLHSELNLSSLELGDSALYFCASSPHPGAASSTDTQYFGPGTRLTVL.

A word on this clone: One end of the junction is discordant with germline, which a read error may explain. V is TRBV7-9 and J is TRBJ2-5; 8 bases fit TRBD1. Germline V gene lookup returns CDR1 SEHNR and CDR2 FQNEAQ (reference sequence). This CDR3 has 17 amino acids. CDR3 region: CASSLAYAGQGVETQYF. Here the CDR3 DNA reads TGTGCCAGCAGCCTAGCATACGCCGGACAGGGAGTAGAGACCCAGTACTTC.

The rearrangement uses TRBV18 and TRBJ1-1; D gene uncertain. Trimming stripped 4 bases from V and 2 bases from J, with 11 bases between. The germline CDR1 and CDR2 sequences are KGHSH and LQKENI. This CDR3 region has 14 residues. The chain's CDR3 is CASSLSPANTEAFF. The CDR3 DNA follows: TGTGCCAGCTCACTTTCGCCAGCTAACACTGAAGCTTTCTTT. The full variable domain, completed using reference TRBV18 and TRBJ1-1, is NAGVMQNPRHLVRRRGQEARLRCSPMKGHSHVYWYRQLPEEGLKFMVYLQKENIIDESGMPKERFSAEFPKEGPSILRIQQVVRGDSAAYFCASSLSPANTEAFFGQGTRLTVV.

The V call is TRBV25-1, the J call TRBJ2-2; D call uncertain. The CDR3 covers 16 residues. Trimming removed 0 bases at V and 3 bases at J, with 11 bases between. Germline-derived CDR1 and CDR2 are MGHDK and SYGVNS. The CDR3 sequence: CASSEYGKEYTGELFF. The CDR3 DNA reads as TGTGCCAGCAGTGAATATGGGAAGGAGTACACCGGGGAGCTGTTTTTT.

This clone was counted once. This chain joins TRBV7-2 and TRBJ2-3; the D gene is possibly TRBD2 (6 bases). This CDR3 spans 14 amino acids. Between the trimmed V and J ends, which lost 3 bases and 8 bases, there was a span of 15 bases. Germline values: CDR1 SGHTA, CDR2 FQGNSA. CDR3 DNA: TGTGCCAGCAGCTTTAAACTAGCCCATAGTACGCAGTATTTT. Translated: CASSFKLAHSTQYF.

Regarding this clone: Other DNA sequences in the sample encode the same CDR3. The chain employs TRBV15 and TRBJ2-5; TRBD1 might be the D (5 bases). CDR1 is LNHNV and CDR2 is YYDKDF in the germline V gene (reference sequence). With 0 bases removed from V and 2 bases from J, the gap between germline ends came to 7 bases. The CDR3 length is 14 residues. The CDR3 reads CATSRDRAQETQYF. CDR3 bases: TGTGCCACCAGCAGAGACAGGGCACAAGAGACCCAGTACTTC.

For the CDR3, the DNA is TGCAGCGTTGACTCGGGTGTCCCGCCGTACTTC. It encodes CSVDSGVPPYF. The V gene is TRBV29-1, the J gene TRBJ2-5; no firm D call. This CDR3 contains 11 residues. V lost 3 bases to trimming and J lost 13 bases, with 15 bases between them. Germline assignment: CDR1 SQVTM and CDR2 ANQGSEA.

V usage is TRBV9 and J usage is TRBJ2-1, with D possibly being TRBD2 (5 bases). Per germline, CDR1 SGDLS and CDR2 YYNGEE. The CDR3 is 13 residues long. V lost 2 bases and J lost 5, with 8 bases in between. The CDR3 is CASSVTSHNEQFF. The DNA of the CDR3 is TGTGCCAGCAGCGTTACTAGTCACAATGAGCAGTTCTTC. Based on the CDR3 plus reference TRBV9 and TRBJ2-1, the full variable domain is DSGVTQTPKHLITATGQRVTLRCSPRSGDLSVYWYQQSLDQGLQFLIQYYNGEERAKGNILERFSAQQFPDLHSELNLSSLELGDSALYFCASSVTSHNEQFFGPGTRLTVL.